The rows below give T cell receptor beta chains drawn from one sample of a study of CD8 T cells in Susac syndrome. TCRdb itself ran the immunoSEQ multiplex PCR reads through MiXCR, one entry per CDR3 protein. The table lists about 190,000 distinct CDR3 sequences, approximately 94% of them singletons. What was sequenced was CD4+ T cells from PBMCs. These receptor sequences come from a human donor with Susac syndrome. The CDR3 runs from the conserved cysteine through the conserved F or W. The D gene is left open where the match is weak. Size values are once, few and many counts, or a class for expanded clones, and some rows have none.

abundance	v_gene	d_gene	j_gene	CDR3nt	CDR3aa
-	TRBV15	TRBD2	TRBJ2-1	TGTGCCACCAGCAACAGACTAGCGGGGAATAATGAGCAGTTCTTC	CATSNRLAGNNEQFF
-	TRBV6-6	TRBD1	TRBJ2-7	TGTGCCAGCAGTTCTCGGACAGGGGGATTCTCCGAGCAGTACTTC	CASSSRTGGFSEQYF
-	TRBV4-1	-	TRBJ1-1	TGCGCCAGCAGCCCAAGGGCAGGGGCAGGCACTGAAGCTTTCTTT	CASSPRAGAGTEAFF
-	TRBV5-1	TRBD1	TRBJ1-4	TGCGCCAGCACCCGGACAGGGGGAGAGGAAAAACTGTTTTTT	CASTRTGGEEKLFF
-	TRBV18	-	TRBJ1-1	TGTGCCAGCTCACCCGGCAGACCTATGAACACTGAAGCTTTCTTT	CASSPGRPMNTEAFF
-	TRBV15	-	TRBJ1-1	TGTGCCACCAGCAGACCTCCCACTGAAGCTTTCTTT	CATSRPPTEAFF
once	TRBV7-2	TRBD2	TRBJ2-7	TGTGCCAGCAGCTCGACTAGCGGGGGTGAGAAAGTTAAGTACTTC	CASSSTSGGEKVKYF
-	TRBV9	-	TRBJ1-4	TGTGCCAGCAGCGTAGCTGGGAACGAAAAACTGTTTTTT	CASSVAGNEKLFF
-	TRBV7-9	-	TRBJ2-5	TGTGCCAGCCTACTAGCTGGGGGTGGAGAGACCCAGTACTTC	CASLLAGGGETQYF
-	TRBV7-9	-	TRBJ2-7	TGTGCCAGCAGGACAACGGACGAGCAGTACTTC	CASRTTDEQYF
-	TRBV6-5	TRBD1	TRBJ1-2	TGTGCCAGCAGTTACGACAGGGACTATGGCTACACCTTC	CASSYDRDYGYTF
-	TRBV18	-	TRBJ1-6	TGTGCCAGCTCACCATCCCAGGCCTACAATTCACCCCTCCACTTT	CASSPSQAYNSPLHF
-	TRBV9	-	TRBJ1-1	TGTGCCAGCAGCCCACACCCCGGGGGCGTCAGTGGAACTGAAGCTTTCTTT	CASSPHPGGVSGTEAFF
-	TRBV6-6	-	TRBJ1-1	TGTGCCAGCAGTTACAACAGGGTTGACACTGAAGCTTTCTTT	CASSYNRVDTEAFF
-	TRBV6-2/TRBV6-3	-	TRBJ2-7	TGTGCCAGCGCAGGCACTTATTCCTACGAGCAGTACTTC	CASAGTYSYEQYF
-	TRBV29-1	TRBD1	TRBJ1-3	TGCAGCATGATACAGGGGGCTGGAAACACCATATATTTT	CSMIQGAGNTIYF
-	TRBV5-1	-	TRBJ2-1	TGCGCCAGCACCTCGCCTGGGCCGGTGTACAATGAGCAGTTCTTC	CASTSPGPVYNEQFF
-	TRBV28	TRBD2	TRBJ2-2	TGTGCCAGCAGTTTATTGGTAGCGGGGGGGCGTTACACCGGGGAGCTGTTTTTT	CASSLLVAGGRYTGELFF
-	TRBV5-1	-	TRBJ1-1	TGCGCCAGCAGCGATCCGCGGGAGCTGGAAGCTTTCTTT	CASSDPRELEAFF
-	TRBV20-1	-	TRBJ1-1	TGCAGTGCTAGGGATCAGGGGAATGAAGCTTTCTTT	CSARDQGNEAFF
-	TRBV15	TRBD1	TRBJ2-3	TGTGCCACCAGTCAGGGGGCGATGACAGATACGCAGTATTTT	CATSQGAMTDTQYF
-	TRBV20-1	TRBD2	TRBJ2-3	TGCAGTGCTAGGGTGGTAGCGGGGGGTCCCACAGATACGCAGTATTTT	CSARVVAGGPTDTQYF
once	TRBV10-3	TRBD1	TRBJ1-6	TGTGCCATCGGGATGACAGGGCCCGATAATTCACCCCTCCACTTT	CAIGMTGPDNSPLHF
-	TRBV20-1	-	TRBJ2-1	TGCAGTGCTAGAAAACTAAACACTTACAATGAGCAGTTCTTC	CSARKLNTYNEQFF
once	TRBV3-1	TRBD2	TRBJ2-4	TGTGCCAGCAGCCAAGGGGTAGCGGGGGGGAAAAACATTCAGTACTTC	CASSQGVAGGKNIQYF
-	TRBV12-3/TRBV12-4	TRBD1	TRBJ2-7	TGTGCCAGTGGGGGGGACAGGGCTCTTTACGAGCAGTACTTC	CASGGDRALYEQYF
once	TRBV5-1	TRBD1	TRBJ1-1	TGCGCCAGCAGCCGGGACAGGGCAGAAGCTTTCTTT	CASSRDRAEAFF
-	TRBV19	-	TRBJ2-3	TGTGCCAGTAGTTTCAGGGGGGGGGCAGACCCAGATGCGCAGTATTTT	CASSFRGGADPDAQYF
once	TRBV4-2	TRBD1	TRBJ1-5	TGTGCCAGCAGCGAAGACAGGGGGCAGCCCCAGCATTTT	CASSEDRGQPQHF
-	TRBV5-6	-	TRBJ2-4	TGTGCCAGCAGAACGAACGGGGGGCCGCAGAACATTCAGTACTTC	CASRTNGGPQNIQYF
once	TRBV4-1	-	TRBJ1-2	TGCGCCAGCAGCCAAGCCCAGGAATCTAACTATGGCTACACCTTC	CASSQAQESNYGYTF
-	TRBV6-5	-	TRBJ2-3	TGTGCCAGCAGTTACTCAGATCGCGGGGGCACAGATACGCAGTATTTT	CASSYSDRGGTDTQYF
-	TRBV19	TRBD2	TRBJ2-5	TGTGCCAGTAGTAGACTAGCGGGGGGACCAGGGGAGACCCAGTACTTC	CASSRLAGGPGETQYF
-	TRBV19	-	TRBJ1-2	TGTGCCACTTCCCTGGGACGGAGATATGGCTACACCTTC	CATSLGRRYGYTF
-	TRBV15	-	TRBJ1-2	TGTGCCACCAGCAGAGATAGGCAGCCATATGGCTACACCTTC	CATSRDRQPYGYTF
-	TRBV7-3	TRBD2	TRBJ2-1	TGTGCCAGCAGCTTCGGGACTAGTAACAATGAGCAGTTCTTC	CASSFGTSNNEQFF
-	TRBV5-1	-	TRBJ2-3	TGCGCCAGCAGCTTGGACAGACACACAGATACGCAGTATTTT	CASSLDRHTDTQYF
once	TRBV5-1	-	TRBJ2-3	TGCGCCAGCAGCTTGGACGGGGGTACAGATACGCAGTATTTT	CASSLDGGTDTQYF
-	TRBV4-1	-	TRBJ2-6	TGCGCCAGCAGCCAAGCGGAGGGAGCCTCTGGGGCCAACGTCCTGACTTTC	CASSQAEGASGANVLTF
-	TRBV4-1	-	TRBJ2-2	TGCGCCAGCAGCACAGTGTTCCGCGGGGAGCTGTTTTTT	CASSTVFRGELFF
-	TRBV2	-	TRBJ1-1	TGTGCCAGCAGTGAAGAAGGGGGAAAGACTGAAGCTTTCTTT	CASSEEGGKTEAFF
-	TRBV2	TRBD1	TRBJ1-1	TGTGCCAGCAGGACACAGGGGGCCGACACTGAAGCTTTCTTT	CASRTQGADTEAFF
-	TRBV29-1	TRBD1	TRBJ1-2	TGCAGCGTCCATAGATCAGGGACAGAAAACTATGGCTACACCTTC	CSVHRSGTENYGYTF
-	TRBV30	TRBD1	TRBJ2-5	TGTGCCTGGAGTGAGGGACAGCTCACCCAAGAGACCCAGTACTTC	CAWSEGQLTQETQYF
-	TRBV7-9	-	TRBJ1-2	TGTGCCAGCAGCTTAGACGGAGGTGACTATGGCTACACCTTC	CASSLDGGDYGYTF
once	TRBV12-3/TRBV12-4	TRBD1	TRBJ2-5	TGTGCCAGCAGCCCCGGGACAGGGATTCAAGAGACCCAGTACTTC	CASSPGTGIQETQYF